The sequence of this T cell receptor beta chain was determined in a study of cytomegalovirus exposure and HLA in healthy donors. Study-wide findings and caveats: Some V segments could not be told apart, so they were left out, TRBV6-2 and TRBV6-3 among them.

Turning to this clone: Its target is not known.

PCR used 60 Vbeta primers and 13 Jbeta primers. Assay: immunoSEQ multiplex PCR; the TCRdb copy retains only in-frame clones and omits some. The sample holds about 130,000 clones, about 80% seen once. In germline, CDR1 is SQVTM, CDR2 ANQGSEA. Germline trimming cut 4 bases from V and 2 bases from J; bases unmatched to any gene: 12. The CDR3 has 16 residues. This sequence joins TRBV29-1 and TRBJ2-7, with 9 nucleotides matching TRBD2. The clonotype comes from a middle-aged woman in good health and CMV-seronegative. Sequenced: PBMCs. The DNA of the CDR3 is TGCAGCGTTGGGGGGGGTAGCGGGAGAGAGCCCTACGAGCAGTACTTC. Protein product: CSVGGGSGREPYEQYF.